The clone carrying this T cell receptor beta chain showed up just a few times. The sample is drawn from a study of radiotherapy plus CTLA-4 blockade in lung cancer. Germline CDR1 is SNHLY and CDR2 is FYNNEI. The CDR3 runs 19 residues. V lost 3 bases to trimming and J lost 0 bases; unmatched junction nucleotides: 6. TCRdb's copy holds only in-frame clones and misses some; the assay was immunoSEQ multiplex PCR. The sample records tens of thousands of clones, around 81% being singletons. The gene calls are TRBV2 and TRBJ2-2; TRBD2 matches at 14 bases. The clonotype originates from a human donor with non-small cell lung cancer who had a partial response to radiotherapy plus ipilimumab. Some clones in this sample may be carry-over from other donors' samples. The source was peripheral blood, collected from a patient treated with radiotherapy plus ipilimumab. Written as DNA, the CDR3 is TGTGCCAGCAGTGAGACTAGCGGGGGGGGACCCACGAACACCGGGGAGCTGTTTTTT. Translated: CASSETSGGGPTNTGELFF.